The present T cell receptor beta chain was sequenced within a study of metastatic and nonmetastatic thyroid tumors (dated by TCRdb to about 2020). Context from the whole study: Repertoires from peripheral blood and from tumor or nodule tissue samples of malignant and benign thyroid patients were compared.

Library construction relied on PCR. TCRdb records Illumina HiSeq 4000 as the sequencer. The TCR beta-chain CDR3 region of each patient was profiled by high-throughput sequencing. Processing in the source paper ran as follows. The researchers built a classifier to tell apart papillary thyroid cancer patients with distant metastasis, based on CDR3 differences among clinicopathological groups. The Shannon index was used to assess repertoire diversity, and the Morisita-Horn index was used to assess tumor-blood repertoire similarity. TCRdb redid the processing of the public reads, applying fastp at Q25 and MiXCR, and retained in-frame beta chains. The V and J calls, along with clone size, are taken from TCRdb and not from the paper's own processing. The sample table shows about 20,000 clones, and about 29% are seen once. The ten largest make up roughly a sixth of the sample. V drops 5 bases and J drops 3 bases, leaving 15 bases in between. From a lookup of the germline V gene (reference sequence), CDR1 and CDR2 are MNHEY and SMNVEV. The CDR3 has 15 amino acids, counting the end cysteine and phenylalanine. This entry keeps only the CDR3 DNA: 45 bases, framed from base 1.

No treatment had been received by any patient before thyroid surgery. Patient clinical samples collected from about 2012 to 2019 were retrospectively analysed using T-cell receptor beta sequencing. Beyond this particular receptor, the publication reports: In both blood and tumor samples, TCR beta diversity was reported to be significantly higher in malignant tumors than in benign nodules.

The table lists this clone with many counts. What this receptor recognizes is not known. No base quality information exists; no much larger clone differs at one position. This chain is built from TRBV27 and TRBJ2-3; a tentative D match to TRBD2 spans 5 bases. Material: tumor tissue. The clonotype originates from a female donor with papillary thyroid cancer or a benign thyroid nodule (not recorded which). Some clones in this sample may be carry-over from other donors' samples. DNA sequence: TGTGCCAGCAGTCCTCGGGGAGCAAGGACAGATACGCAGTATTTT. This codes for CASSPRGARTDTQYF.